One sample yielded the 20 T cell receptor beta chains listed below, sequenced in a study of shared clonotypes between healthy human individuals. Clones were read by immunoSEQ multiplex PCR, and TCRdb kept only the in-frame ones, dropping some. This sample has some 1.5 million clones, with about 96% found just once. The sequenced sample was naive CD4+ T cells sorted from blood. Noted subset: CD45RA+ positively selected. These receptors originate from a man aged 25-45 years in good health.

This chain joins TRBV6-6 and TRBJ2-7, with 11 bases fitting TRBD2. Germline lookup yields CDR1 MNHNY and CDR2 SVGAGI (reference sequence). CDR3 length equals 16 residues. The junction had 9 bases not matched to a gene; V was cut back by 4 bases and J by 4 bases. CDR3 protein: CASSLFGLAGKYEQYF. The CDR3 DNA is TGTGCCAGCAGTTTATTCGGACTAGCGGGTAAATACGAGCAGTACTTC.

V is TRBV5-5 and J is TRBJ1-5, with 7 nucleotides matching TRBD1. The CDR3 extends over 15 amino acids. The germline CDR1 and CDR2 sequences are SGHKS and YYEKEE (reference sequence). Germline trimming cut 4 bases from V and 6 bases from J; bases unmatched to any gene: 10. Here the CDR3 DNA reads TGTGCCAGCAGCCGATTACAGGGGTCCGGTCAGCCCCAGCATTTT. The encoded protein is CASSRLQGSGQPQHF.

This chain connects TRBV28 to TRBJ1-4; the D gene is possibly TRBD1 (5 bases). The CDR3 has 15 residues. V lost 5 bases and J 7 bases, leaving 17 bases between the germline ends. CDR1 is MDHEN, CDR2 SYDVKM, per germline. CDR3 coding DNA: TGTGCCAGCAGTATGTCGAGGGCAGGGACTGAAAAACTGTTTTTT. Its translation is CASSMSRAGTEKLFF. Using reference TRBV28 and TRBJ1-4 for the parts outside the CDR3, the full variable domain is DVKVTQSSRYLVKRTGEKVFLECVQDMDHENMFWYRQDPGLGLRLIYFSYDVKMKEKGDIPEGYSVSREKKERFSLILESASTNQTSMYLCASSMSRAGTEKLFFGSGTQLSVL.

This sequence joins TRBV4-3 and TRBJ2-6; D remains unclear. V was cut by 1 base and J by 2 bases, with 3 bases left in between. This CDR3 has 14 amino acids. Germline assignment: CDR1 LGHNA and CDR2 YSLEER. CDR3 DNA: TGCGCCAGCAGCCAAGTCCCTGGGGCCAACGTCCTGACTTTC. Its protein product is CASSQVPGANVLTF.

A few counts support this clone. J is TRBJ1-1 and V is TRBV11-3, with D maybe TRBD1 (5 bases). V gave up 5 bases and J gave up 7 bases, with 14 bases separating them. Germline V gives CDR1 SGHNT, CDR2 YENEEA. The CDR3 is 13 amino acids. The CDR3 coding sequence is TGTGCCAGCAGCCTTGAAAGCGGACATGAAGCTTTCTTT. Protein sequence: CASSLESGHEAFF.

This clone was seen once. V gene TRBV25-1 combines with J gene TRBJ1-2; TRBD1 matches 8 bases. The CDR3 extends over 16 amino acids. Germline values: CDR1 MGHDK, CDR2 SYGVNS. J was trimmed by 3 bases and V by 4 bases; bases with no gene match: 10. The CDR3 DNA reads as TGTGCCAGCAGTGGGTCCCGACAGGGGTACGACTATGGCTACACCTTC. It yields the protein CASSGSRQGYDYGYTF.

The table lists this clone with a few counts. This chain connects TRBV2 to TRBJ2-1; 8 bases line up with TRBD2. The CDR3 is made up of 14 amino acids. CDR1 and CDR2 (germline): SNHLY, FYNNEI. V was pared by 6 bases and J by 8 bases, with 9 bases of the junction left unmatched. In nucleotides, the CDR3 is TGTGCCAGCAGGCCGGGACTAGTCGGTTATGAGCAGTTCTTC. As protein: CASRPGLVGYEQFF.

The chain has TRBV19 and TRBJ2-4, with unresolved D. The CDR3 spans 15 residues. The V and J ends lost 1 base and 1 base respectively, with 8 bases between them. CDR1 is LNHDA and CDR2 is SQIVND in the germline V gene (reference sequence). The CDR3, as DNA: TGTGCCAGTAGTATAGCGGAGACCGCCAAAAACATTCAGTACTTC. Translating it yields CASSIAETAKNIQYF.

The table lists this clone with a count of one. The rearrangement joins TRBV9 to TRBJ2-1; D not certain. Trimming removed 4 bases at V and 0 bases at J, with 11 bases between. Germline-derived CDR1 and CDR2 are SGDLS and YYNGEE. This CDR3 comprises 15 residues. The CDR3 is CASSPGGSSYNEQFF. CDR3 nucleotide sequence: TGTGCCAGCAGCCCCGGTGGTAGCTCCTACAATGAGCAGTTCTTC.

V and J are TRBV5-1 and TRBJ1-1, with TRBD1 matching 7 bases. Trimming at V came to 5 bases and at J to 1 base, leaving 8 bases not matched to a gene. Germline values: CDR1 SGHRS, CDR2 YFSETQ. The CDR3 has 15 amino acids. DNA for the CDR3: TGCGCCAGCAGTGCCGGCGGGACAGCGAACACTGAAGCTTTCTTT. As protein: CASSAGGTANTEAFF.

A remark on this clone: This sample includes further DNA sequences coding for the same CDR3. The CDR3 bases are TGTGCCAGTAGTATGCTAGCGGGAAATACCGGGGAGCTGTTTTTT. Protein product: CASSMLAGNTGELFF. The chain combines TRBV19 with TRBJ2-2, with 9 positions matching TRBD2. V was pared by 3 bases and J by 5 bases, with 4 bases of the junction left unmatched. The germline V gene encodes CDR1 LNHDA and CDR2 SQIVND (reference sequence). CDR3 length: 15 residues. Drawing the rest from reference TRBV19 and TRBJ2-2, the complete variable domain is DGGITQSPKYLFRKEGQNVTLSCEQNLNHDAMYWYRQDPGQGLRLIYYSQIVNDFQKGDIAEGYSVSREKKESFPLTVTSAQKNPTAFYLCASSMLAGNTGELFFGEGSRLTVL.

The chain carries TRBV29-1 and TRBJ2-5; 8 bases map to TRBD1. The CDR3 has 14 amino acids. Germline values: CDR1 SQVTM, CDR2 ANQGSEA. The V segment lost 5 bases and the J segment 4 bases; nucleotides outside the gene matches: 9. This CDR3 is CSVCYTRGLETQYF. In DNA, the CDR3 is TGCAGCGTTTGCTACACCAGGGGGCTAGAGACCCAGTACTTC.

The chain recombines TRBV10-1 with TRBJ2-3, with 7 bases identical to TRBD2. V was clipped by 1 base and J by 8 bases; unmatched bases: 12. This CDR3 contains 16 residues. The V gene's germline CDR1 is WNHNN and CDR2 SYGVQD (reference sequence). DNA for the CDR3: TGCGCCAGCAGTGAGTTGCTAGGAGCGGGATACGGTACGCAGTATTTT. It codes for CASSELLGAGYGTQYF.

The chain couples TRBV6-6 to TRBJ2-1; possible D gene TRBD1, 6 bases. This CDR3 comprises 12 residues. Germline loops: CDR1 MNHNY, CDR2 SVGAGI (reference sequence). V shed 6 bases and J shed 15 bases, with 18 bases lying between them. The CDR3 sequence: CASSHNRAEGFF. Here the CDR3 DNA reads TGTGCCAGCAGCCACAACAGGGCAGAGGGGTTCTTC.

The chain joins TRBV5-1 to TRBJ1-2, with no clear D. The CDR3 totals 13 residues. V lost 4 bases, J lost 6 bases, and 13 bases lay in between. CDR1 and CDR2 (germline): SGHRS, YFSETQ. As DNA, the CDR3 is TGCGCCAGCAGCACTGGTGCGGTGGATGGCTACACCTTC. Translation: CASSTGAVDGYTF.

The rearrangement links TRBV7-8 to TRBJ2-3; the D gene is possibly TRBD1 (5 bases). V was trimmed by 1 base and J by 5 bases, leaving 10 bases between them. From germline, CDR1 is SGHVS and CDR2 FQNEAQ. This CDR3 region has 14 residues. The CDR3 DNA is TGTGCCAGCAGCTTAGTAGGGGATGGAGATACGCAGTATTTT. Its protein is CASSLVGDGDTQYF. The complete variable domain, with remaining parts taken from reference TRBV7-8 and TRBJ2-3, reads GAGVSQSPRYKVAKRGQDVALRCDPISGHVSLFWYQQALGQGPEFLTYFQNEAQLDKSGLPSDRFFAERPEGSVSTLKIQRTQQEDSAVYLCASSLVGDGDTQYFGPGTRLTVL.

V is TRBV5-1 and J is TRBJ2-3; no clear D. Germline loops: CDR1 SGHRS, CDR2 YFSETQ. Trimming cost V 1 base and J 0 bases, with 6 bases left between them. There are 14 residues in the CDR3. The CDR3 loop reads CASSLLSSTDTQYF. The CDR3 nucleotides are TGCGCCAGCAGCTTGCTCTCTAGCACAGATACGCAGTATTTT.

The chain employs TRBV6-6 and TRBJ2-7, with unresolved D. Germline V lookup: CDR1 MNHNY, CDR2 SVGAGI (reference sequence). V dropped 5 bases and J dropped 6 bases, with 17 bases sitting between them. The CDR3 is 14 residues long. Here the CDR3 reads CASSPDVGLGEQYF. The CDR3, as DNA: TGTGCCAGCAGTCCCGACGTAGGGTTGGGCGAGCAGTACTTC.

This clone appeared once. This chain connects TRBV30 to TRBJ1-4, with D unresolved. The V end was cut by 0 bases, the J end by 8 bases, with 10 bases between. The length of the CDR3 is 13 residues. The germline gives CDR1 GTSNPN, CDR2 SVGIG (reference sequence). This CDR3 reads CAWSVRPDEKLFF. In DNA, the CDR3 is TGTGCCTGGAGTGTAAGGCCCGACGAAAAACTGTTTTTT.

Remarks on this clone: Other DNA sequences in the sample encode the same CDR3. This chain uses TRBV18 with TRBJ1-2, with D unresolved. The CDR3 totals 12 residues. V was trimmed by 0 bases and J by 7 bases, leaving 6 bases between them. CDR1 and CDR2 from the germline V gene are KGHSH and LQKENI. Here the CDR3 reads CASSPPGFGYTF. In nucleotides, the CDR3 is TGTGCCAGCTCACCACCCGGATTTGGCTACACCTTC.